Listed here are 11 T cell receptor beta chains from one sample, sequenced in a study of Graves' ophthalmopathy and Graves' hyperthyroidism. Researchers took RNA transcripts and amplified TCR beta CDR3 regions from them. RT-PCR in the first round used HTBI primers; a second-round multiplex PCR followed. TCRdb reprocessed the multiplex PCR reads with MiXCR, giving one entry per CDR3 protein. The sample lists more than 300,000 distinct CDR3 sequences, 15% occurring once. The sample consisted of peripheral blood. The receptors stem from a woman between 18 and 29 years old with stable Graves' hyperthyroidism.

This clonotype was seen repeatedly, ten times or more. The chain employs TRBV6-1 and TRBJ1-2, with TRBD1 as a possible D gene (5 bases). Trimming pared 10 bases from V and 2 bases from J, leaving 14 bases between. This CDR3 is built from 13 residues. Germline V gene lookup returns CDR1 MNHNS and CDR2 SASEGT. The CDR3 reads CAIHGRGNYGYTF. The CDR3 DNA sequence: TGTGCCATCCACGGACGGGGGAACTATGGCTACACCTTC.

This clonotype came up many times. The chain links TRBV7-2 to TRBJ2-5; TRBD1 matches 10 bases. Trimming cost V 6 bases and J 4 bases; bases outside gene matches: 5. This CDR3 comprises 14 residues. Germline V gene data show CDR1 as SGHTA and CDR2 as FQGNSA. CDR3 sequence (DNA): TGTGCCAGCAGTTTTGACAGGGGGCGAGAGACCCAGTACTTC. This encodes CASSFDRGRETQYF.

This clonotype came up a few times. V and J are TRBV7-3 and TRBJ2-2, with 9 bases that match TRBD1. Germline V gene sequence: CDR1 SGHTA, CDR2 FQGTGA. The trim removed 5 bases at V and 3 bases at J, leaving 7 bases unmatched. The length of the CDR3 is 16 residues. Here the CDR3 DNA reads TGTGCCAGCAGCGCACCGGGACAGGGCTACACCGGGGAGCTGTTTTTT. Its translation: CASSAPGQGYTGELFF.

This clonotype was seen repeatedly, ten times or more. CDR3 coding DNA: TGTGCCAGCACGCAGGGGAAGATAACCCTTTACACTGAAGCTTTCTTT. As protein: CASTQGKITLYTEAFF. This chain connects TRBV12-3 or TRBV12-4 to TRBJ1-1, with D perhaps matching TRBD1 (6 bases). The CDR3 contains 16 residues. V shed 7 bases and J shed 3 bases, with 21 bases lying between them.

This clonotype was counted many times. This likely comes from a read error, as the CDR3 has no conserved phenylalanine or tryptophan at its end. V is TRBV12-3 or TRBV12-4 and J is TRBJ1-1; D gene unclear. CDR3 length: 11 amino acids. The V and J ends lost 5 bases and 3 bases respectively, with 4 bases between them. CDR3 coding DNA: TGTGCCAGCAGTGTATACACTGAAGCTTTCCTT. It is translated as CASSVYTEAFL.

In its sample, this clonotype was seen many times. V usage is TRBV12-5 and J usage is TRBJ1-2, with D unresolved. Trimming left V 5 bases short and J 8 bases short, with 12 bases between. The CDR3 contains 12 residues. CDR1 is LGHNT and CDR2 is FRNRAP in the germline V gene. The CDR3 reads CASGETGGGYTF. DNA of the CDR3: TGTGCTAGTGGTGAGACCGGTGGGGGCTACACCTTC.

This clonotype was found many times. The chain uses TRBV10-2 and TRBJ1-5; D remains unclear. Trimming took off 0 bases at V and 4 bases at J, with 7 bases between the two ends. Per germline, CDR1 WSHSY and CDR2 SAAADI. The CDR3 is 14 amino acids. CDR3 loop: CASSESGGNQPQHF. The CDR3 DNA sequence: TGCGCCAGCAGTGAGTCGGGCGGGAATCAGCCCCAGCATTTT.

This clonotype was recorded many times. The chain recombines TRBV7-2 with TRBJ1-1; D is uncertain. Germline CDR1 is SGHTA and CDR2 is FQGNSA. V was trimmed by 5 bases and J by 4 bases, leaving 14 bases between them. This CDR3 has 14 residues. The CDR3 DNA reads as TGTGCCAGCAGCCCCCGGGCAGTGGCCACTGAAGCTTTCTTT. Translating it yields CASSPRAVATEAFF.

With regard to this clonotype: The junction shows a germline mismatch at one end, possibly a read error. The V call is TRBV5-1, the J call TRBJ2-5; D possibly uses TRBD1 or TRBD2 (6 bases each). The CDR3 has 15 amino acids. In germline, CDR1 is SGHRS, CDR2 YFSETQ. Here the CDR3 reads CASSPLEGGRETQDF. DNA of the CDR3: TGCGCCAGCAGCCCTCTCGAGGGGGGCCGGGAGACCCAGGACTTC. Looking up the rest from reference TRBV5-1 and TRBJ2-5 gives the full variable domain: KAGVTQTPRYLIKTRGQQVTLSCSPISGHRSVSWYQQTPGQGLQFLFEYFSETQRNKGNFPGRFSGRQFSNSRSEMNVSTLELGDSALYLCASSPLEGGRETQDFGPGTRLLVL.

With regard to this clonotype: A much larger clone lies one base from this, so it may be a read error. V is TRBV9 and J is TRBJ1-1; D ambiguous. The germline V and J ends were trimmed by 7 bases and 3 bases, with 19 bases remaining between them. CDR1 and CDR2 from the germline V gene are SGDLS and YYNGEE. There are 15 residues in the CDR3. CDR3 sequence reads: CASARTSIFDTEAFF. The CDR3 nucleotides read TGTGCCAGCGCCCGAACCTCCATATTTGACACTGAAGCTTTCTTT.

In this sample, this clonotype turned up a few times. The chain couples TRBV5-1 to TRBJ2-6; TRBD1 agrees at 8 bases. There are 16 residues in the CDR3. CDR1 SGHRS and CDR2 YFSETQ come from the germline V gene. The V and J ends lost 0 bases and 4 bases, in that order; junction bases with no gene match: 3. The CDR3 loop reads CASSLGTGRGANVLTF. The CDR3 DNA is TGCGCCAGCAGCTTGGGGACAGGGAGAGGGGCCAACGTCCTGACTTTC. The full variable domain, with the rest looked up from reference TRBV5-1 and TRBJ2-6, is KAGVTQTPRYLIKTRGQQVTLSCSPISGHRSVSWYQQTPGQGLQFLFEYFSETQRNKGNFPGRFSGRQFSNSRSEMNVSTLELGDSALYLCASSLGTGRGANVLTFGAGSRLTVL.